This is a list of T cell receptor beta chains from one sample in a study of blood T cell repertoires in COVID-19. Repertoires were generated with immunoSEQ multiplex PCR, while TCRdb's copy carries only in-frame clones and drops some. The data contain roughly 280,000 clones, over 80% of them singletons. Specimen: peripheral blood. These receptors were obtained from a man between 60 and 75 years old who had recovered from COVID-19. Each CDR3 is given with its conserved first and last residue. A D gene is named only where the DNA matches it firmly. Size tells how often a clone was seen (once, few, many) or the class of an expanded clone, and some rows leave it out.

clone size	D gene	V gene	J gene	CDR3 protein	CDR3 DNA
.	TRBD1	TRBV3-1/TRBV3-2	TRBJ1-2	CASSLRQGIGNYGYTF	TGTGCCAGCAGCCTGCGACAGGGTATTGGAAACTATGGCTACACCTTC
.	TRBD2	TRBV19	TRBJ2-5	CASLGTNQETQYF	TGTGCCAGCTTAGGGACTAATCAAGAGACCCAGTACTTC
.	.	TRBV7-2	TRBJ1-2	CASSPPGGNYGYTF	TGTGCCAGCAGCCCCCCAGGCGGGAACTATGGCTACACCTTC
.	.	TRBV3-1/TRBV3-2	TRBJ2-5	CASSQDLPRGTLAGTQYF	TGTGCCAGCAGCCAAGATCTCCCGAGGGGGACACTCGCGGGGACCCAGTACTTC
.	TRBD1	TRBV19	TRBJ2-4	CASSIGGQGKKNIQYF	TGTGCCAGTAGTATAGGGGGACAGGGGAAAAAAAACATTCAGTACTTC
.	TRBD2	TRBV7-8	TRBJ2-3	CASSLEVSSGGTDTQYF	TGTGCCAGCAGCTTAGAGGTATCTAGCGGGGGCACAGATACGCAGTATTTT
.	.	TRBV6-6	TRBJ2-3	CASSYGGSSDTQYF	TGTGCCAGCAGTTACGGTGGTAGCTCAGATACGCAGTATTTT
.	.	TRBV3-1/TRBV3-2	TRBJ1-1	CASSQVGGGTEAFF	TGTGCCAGCAGCCAAGTAGGCGGCGGCACTGAAGCTTTCTTT
.	.	TRBV5-6	TRBJ1-3	CASSLGSVAGNTIYF	TGTGCCAGCAGCTTGGGGTCGGTAGCCGGAAACACCATATATTTT
once	TRBD1	TRBV7-9	TRBJ1-1	CASSRGQSEAFF	TGTGCCAGCAGCCGGGGACAGAGCGAAGCTTTCTTT
.	.	TRBV6-2/TRBV6-3	TRBJ2-5	CASSYSSWGDSGETQYF	TGTGCCAGCAGTTACTCGTCTTGGGGGGATTCGGGAGAGACCCAGTACTTC
.	TRBD1	TRBV5-6	TRBJ1-4	CASSQRTGGIEKLFF	TGTGCCAGCAGCCAAAGGACAGGGGGGATTGAAAAACTGTTTTTT
.	.	TRBV6-6	TRBJ1-6	CASVIGGVNSPLHF	TGTGCCAGCGTTATAGGAGGGGTGAATTCACCCCTCCACTTT
.	.	TRBV4-1	TRBJ1-1	CASNTGTPSPSISLTHLTEAFF	TGCGCCAGCAACACCGGGACACCTTCCCCGTCAATATCTCTCACTCACCTTACTGAAGCTTTCTTT
.	TRBD1	TRBV5-1	TRBJ1-2	CASSLARGPNYGYTF	TGCGCCAGCAGCTTGGCTAGGGGGCCTAACTATGGCTACACCTTC
.	TRBD1	TRBV11-2	TRBJ2-7	CASNSPGQRIYEQYF	TGTGCCAGCAACTCCCCGGGACAGCGCATTTACGAGCAGTACTTC
few	.	TRBV30	TRBJ1-6	CAWRSGLQNSPLHF	TGTGCCTGGAGGTCGGGACTTCAAAATTCACCCCTCCACTTT
.	.	TRBV7-8	TRBJ2-7	CASSLGGLTYEQYF	TGTGCCAGCAGCTTGGGCGGGCTAACCTACGAGCAGTACTTC
few	.	TRBV19	TRBJ2-2	CATGQFTGELFF	TGTGCCACCGGACAGTTCACCGGGGAGCTGTTTTTT
.	TRBD1	TRBV3-1/TRBV3-2	TRBJ2-5	CASSRLSRAGTGDIETQYF	TGTGCCAGCAGCCGACTATCACGCGCCGGGACAGGGGACATAGAGACCCAGTACTTC
.	TRBD2	TRBV3-1/TRBV3-2	TRBJ2-7	CASSRGGTWEQYF	TGTGCCAGCAGCCGGGGGGGGACTTGGGAGCAGTACTTC
.	.	TRBV12-3/TRBV12-4	TRBJ2-3	CASSIATNTQYF	TGTGCCAGCAGCATAGCAACAAATACGCAGTATTTT
.	TRBD2	TRBV11-3	TRBJ2-2	CASSLGLTSGPVGELFF	TGTGCCAGCAGCTTAGGCTTGACTAGCGGGCCTGTGGGGGAGCTGTTTTTT
.	.	TRBV3-1/TRBV3-2	TRBJ1-3	CASSQGEDTIYF	TGTGCCAGCAGTCAAGGGGAGGACACCATATATTTT
.	TRBD2	TRBV5-1	TRBJ2-7	CASSPAGADYEQYF	TGCGCCAGCAGCCCAGCGGGGGCGGACTACGAGCAGTACTTC
.	.	TRBV7-3	TRBJ1-1	CASSETREDWAFF	TGTGCCAGCAGCGAGACCAGGGAGGATTGGGCTTTCTTT
few	TRBD1	TRBV28	TRBJ1-5	CASTTVGQGISNQPQHF	TGTGCCAGCACAACCGTGGGACAGGGGATCAGCAATCAGCCCCAGCATTTT
.	TRBD1	TRBV24-1	TRBJ1-4	CATQGGYGEKLFF	TGTGCCACCCAGGGGGGATACGGTGAAAAACTGTTTTTT
.	.	TRBV18	TRBJ2-1	CASSGSSYNEQFF	TGTGCCAGCTCAGGCAGCTCCTACAATGAGCAGTTCTTC
once	.	TRBV28	TRBJ2-2	CATLDRDTLTGELFF	TGTGCCACGTTGGACCGGGACACCCTCACCGGGGAGCTGTTTTTT
.	TRBD2	TRBV7-9	TRBJ2-2	CASSSQTSGGPQGELFF	TGTGCCAGCAGCTCGCAAACTAGCGGGGGACCTCAGGGGGAGCTGTTTTTT
few	TRBD1	TRBV5-1	TRBJ1-1	CASSATGTGSLRTEAFF	TGCGCCAGCAGCGCGACCGGGACAGGGTCTCTCCGCACTGAAGCTTTCTTT
.	TRBD1	TRBV2	TRBJ2-7	CASRGDRGAYEQYF	TGTGCCAGCAGGGGGGACAGGGGGGCCTACGAGCAGTACTTC
.	TRBD1	TRBV7-9	TRBJ2-3	CASSLQLTGSTDTQYF	TGTGCCAGCAGCCTTCAACTGACAGGGAGCACAGATACGCAGTATTTT
once	.	TRBV24-1	TRBJ2-2	CATSGQFFANTGELFF	TGTGCCACCAGTGGGCAGTTTTTCGCGAACACCGGGGAGCTGTTTTTT
.	.	TRBV7-6	TRBJ2-6	CASSRTGTGANVLTF	TGTGCCAGCAGCAGAACAGGGACTGGGGCCAACGTCCTGACTTTC
.	TRBD1	TRBV5-1	TRBJ2-7	CASSKTGAVYEQYF	TGCGCCAGCAGCAAGACAGGGGCAGTCTACGAGCAGTACTTC
.	.	TRBV20-1	TRBJ1-2	CSARQGEGYTF	TGCAGTGCTAGACAGGGTGAGGGCTACACCTTC
few	.	TRBV6-2/TRBV6-3	TRBJ2-5	CASSYSNLGAETQYF	TGTGCCAGCAGTTACTCGAATCTAGGGGCGGAGACCCAGTACTTC
.	TRBD1	TRBV6-5	TRBJ1-5	CASSHDRGNQPQHF	TGTGCCAGCAGCCACGACAGGGGGAATCAGCCCCAGCATTTT
.	TRBD1	TRBV19	TRBJ1-1	CASTSGRTGGKGAFF	TGTGCCAGTACCTCAGGGAGGACAGGGGGCAAAGGAGCTTTCTTT
.	.	TRBV4-2	TRBJ2-5	CASSQEGLETQYF	TGTGCCAGCAGCCAAGAGGGACTAGAGACCCAGTACTTC
.	TRBD1	TRBV6-1	TRBJ1-5	CASSEDWDRGNQPQHF	TGTGCCAGCAGTGAAGATTGGGACAGGGGCAATCAGCCCCAGCATTTT
.	TRBD2	TRBV7-8	TRBJ2-2	CASSPSEGLVGTTGELFF	TGTGCCAGCAGCCCGTCGGAGGGACTAGTGGGAACCACCGGGGAGCTGTTTTTT
.	TRBD2	TRBV5-6	TRBJ2-1	CASSSLGLADYNEQFF	TGTGCCAGCAGCTCCCTAGGGCTAGCGGACTACAATGAGCAGTTCTTC
.	TRBD1	TRBV2	TRBJ1-5	CASSRGQGVVNQPQHF	TGTGCCAGCAGTCGCGGACAGGGGGTCGTCAATCAGCCCCAGCATTTT
few	.	TRBV6-2/TRBV6-3	TRBJ1-5	CASSYRREQPQHF	TGTGCCAGCAGTTACCGGAGAGAGCAGCCCCAGCATTTT
.	TRBD2	TRBV30	TRBJ2-1	CAWRLGLAGGYRDVSYNEQFF	TGTGCCTGGAGGTTGGGACTAGCGGGAGGATATAGGGATGTTTCCTACAATGAGCAGTTCTTC
.	.	TRBV5-6	TRBJ2-1	CASSLDSGPSYNEQFF	TGTGCCAGCAGCTTGGATAGCGGTCCCTCCTACAATGAGCAGTTCTTC
.	.	TRBV29-1	TRBJ1-6	CSVKVRDTYNSPLHF	TGCAGCGTTAAAGTTAGGGACACCTATAATTCACCCCTCCACTTT
.	.	TRBV3-1/TRBV3-2	TRBJ1-6	CASSKTAYNSPLHF	TGTGCCAGCAGTAAGACAGCCTATAATTCACCCCTCCACTTT
.	TRBD1	TRBV30	TRBJ1-1	CARRDRGDTEAFF	TGTGCCAGGAGAGACAGGGGGGATACTGAAGCTTTCTTT
.	TRBD1	TRBV3-1/TRBV3-2	TRBJ2-7	CASSQDRGRAYEQYF	TGTGCCAGCAGCCAAGACAGGGGGAGAGCCTACGAGCAGTACTTC
.	.	TRBV4-1	TRBJ2-3	CASSQARVGLGGPTDTQYF	TGCGCCAGCAGCCAAGCGCGGGTTGGGTTGGGAGGACCCACAGATACGCAGTATTTT